This TCR beta chain was retrieved from a study of identical twins. Findings and limits, study-wide: The conclusions drew on cross-sectional statistical analysis instead of tracking the same donors. Some out-of-frame alpha sequences were shared by twins, and these showed excess low generation probability.

One entry per CDR3 protein, called by TCRdb with MiXCR from the 5' RACE reads. The sample has 250,000 or so distinct CDR3 sequences, 7.5% seen once; the top ten hold under 6%. This clonotype was seen at least ten times. The antigen is not known. These same data were also listed under a study on yellow fever vaccine responses in identical twins.

The receptor was derived from a woman aged 18-29 years in good health. Input material: CD8+ T cells sorted from blood.

The CDR3 DNA reads TGCAGCGTTGGTCCTAGCGGGAACAATGAGCAGTTCTTC. It codes for CSVGPSGNNEQFF. This chain links TRBV29-1 with TRBJ2-1; 9 bases align to TRBD2. The germline CDR1 and CDR2 sequences are SQVTM and ANQGSEA. J was trimmed by 5 bases and V by 4 bases; bases with no gene match: 3. This CDR3 comprises 13 residues.